The clone carrying this TCR beta chain came up once. What it recognizes is unknown. TCRdb's copy holds only in-frame clones and misses some; the assay was immunoSEQ multiplex PCR. This sample has 95,000 to 120,000 clones; about 91% occur once, and the top ten carry under 6.5%. This sample is part of a study of T cell responses to AZD1222 COVID-19 vaccine. Study results and limitations: A reported finding is that nearly half of spike-specific TCRs target unmutated variant regions. Researchers took repertoire samples only after the peak T cell response had come. Donor demographics were predominantly white British with a female majority; clonal diversity may be underestimated.

The CDR3 has 14 residues. Germline assignment: CDR1 ENHRY and CDR2 SYGVKD. Trimming took off 1 base at V and 7 bases at J, with 8 bases between the two ends. This receptor was obtained from an adult who received the AZD1222 COVID-19 vaccine. Sample: peripheral blood, taken 28 days after the second AZD1222 dose. This chain connects TRBV10-3 to TRBJ1-6, with D uncertain. The CDR3: CAISELGRNSPLHF. CDR3 DNA: TGTGCCATCAGTGAGTTGGGCAGGAATTCACCCCTCCACTTT.